The 19 T cell receptor beta chains below all came from one sample that was sequenced in a study of blood T cell repertoires in COVID-19. Libraries were prepared by immunoSEQ multiplex PCR; TCRdb keeps only in-frame clonotypes and omits some of them. The sample yields over 250,000 clones, about 89% seen once. Sequenced: peripheral blood. The receptors shown here come from a woman aged 35 to 49 who had recovered from COVID-19.

The chain's CDR3 is CASSNRTSGGARDTQYF. Written as DNA, the CDR3 is TGTGCCAGCAGTAACCGGACTAGCGGGGGGGCAAGGGATACGCAGTATTTT. The chain combines TRBV6-2 or TRBV6-3 with TRBJ2-3; 15 nucleotides agree with TRBD2. The trim removed 5 bases at V and 6 bases at J, leaving 9 bases unmatched. CDR3 size: 17 residues. Germline V gene data show CDR1 as MNHEY and CDR2 as SVGEGT.

V and J are TRBV19 and TRBJ1-2, with 8 bases lining up with TRBD1. Looked up from germline, CDR1 is LNHDA and CDR2 is SQIVND (reference sequence). The V and J ends lost 7 bases and 1 base, in that order; junction bases with no gene match: 5. The CDR3 covers 14 residues. CDR3 sequence reads: CASKSGQGNYGYTF. Here the CDR3 DNA reads TGTGCCAGTAAATCCGGACAGGGTAACTATGGCTACACCTTC.

This chain connects TRBV5-1 to TRBJ2-7; D not certain. The germline V and J ends were trimmed by 2 bases and 1 base, with 13 bases remaining between them. This CDR3 comprises 15 residues. Germline CDR1 and CDR2: SGHRS and YFSETQ. The DNA for the CDR3 is TGCGCCAGCAGCTTTCAGAATAACCCTTCCTACGAGCAGTACTTC. Its protein product is CASSFQNNPSYEQYF.

The chain couples TRBV10-1 to TRBJ2-1, with a possible D match to TRBD1 (6 bases). Trimming left V 7 bases short and J 4 bases short, with 17 bases between. There are 15 residues in the CDR3. Germline V gene sequence: CDR1 WNHNN, CDR2 SYGVQD (reference sequence). The CDR3 is CASIRGGGQYNEQFF. The CDR3 DNA sequence: TGCGCCAGCATCAGGGGCGGCGGACAATACAATGAGCAGTTCTTC.

The sample holds one count of this clone. This chain connects TRBV20-1 to TRBJ2-7, with TRBD2 as a possible D gene (7 bases). The CDR3 is 13 amino acids. Germline CDR1 is DFQATT and CDR2 is SNEGSKA (reference sequence). Between the trimmed V and J ends, which lost 3 bases and 3 bases, there was a span of 12 bases. The CDR3 DNA reads TGCAGTGCTAGTGGGGGGGGCCTCTACGAGCAGTACTTC. The encoded protein is CSASGGGLYEQYF.

The V and J genes are TRBV19 and TRBJ1-2; no clear D. The V and J ends lost 4 bases and 4 bases respectively, with 13 bases between them. Looked up from germline, CDR1 is LNHDA and CDR2 is SQIVND (reference sequence). CDR3 size: 14 residues. The CDR3 is CASSTEKQVYGYTF. In DNA, the CDR3 is TGTGCCAGTAGTACCGAAAAGCAAGTCTATGGCTACACCTTC.

The chain has TRBV18 and TRBJ2-5; D not resolved. V shed 0 bases and J shed 5 bases, with 10 bases lying between them. Germline values: CDR1 KGHSH, CDR2 LQKENI. The CDR3 is 14 residues long. The CDR3 reads CASSPPYSAETQYF. CDR3 DNA sequence: TGTGCCAGCTCACCACCTTACAGTGCGGAGACCCAGTACTTC.

The chain uses TRBV27 and TRBJ1-6, with TRBD1 matching over 9 bases. Per germline, CDR1 MNHEY and CDR2 SMNVEV (reference sequence). The CDR3 sequence is 15 residues long. V trimming: 0 bases; J trimming: 13 bases; junction bases outside the gene matches: 7. The CDR3 reads CASSLSQGQGGPLHF. CDR3 coding DNA: TGTGCCAGCAGTTTATCGCAGGGACAGGGAGGGCCCCTCCACTTT.

This chain joins TRBV7-9 and TRBJ1-2; TRBD1 matches 8 bases. Germline V gene lookup returns CDR1 SEHNR and CDR2 FQNEAQ (reference sequence). This CDR3 region has 16 residues. V shed 5 bases, J shed 4 bases, and the junction held 12 bases outside the gene matches. The CDR3 protein is CASSPFGDRFAYGYTF. CDR3 DNA sequence: TGTGCCAGCAGCCCGTTCGGGGACAGGTTCGCCTATGGCTACACCTTC.

The rearrangement links TRBV7-2 to TRBJ1-1; D gene uncertain. CDR3 length equals 15 residues. Germline V CDR1 and CDR2: SGHTA, FQGNSA. V gave up 3 bases and J gave up 0 bases, with 11 bases separating them. The DNA of the CDR3 is TGTGCCAGCAGCTTGCGGCGGCTCATGAACACTGAAGCTTTCTTT. This encodes CASSLRRLMNTEAFF.

The CDR3 region is CASSLGRGTNVLTF. The CDR3 nucleotides read TGTGCCAGCAGCTTAGGGCGAGGGACCAACGTCCTGACTTTC. The chain links TRBV11-1 to TRBJ2-6, with a weak D call TRBD2 (5 bases). Germline V gives CDR1 SGHAT, CDR2 FQDESV (reference sequence). The CDR3 extends over 14 amino acids. V gave up 1 base and J gave up 8 bases, with 9 bases separating them. The variable domain in full, completed from reference TRBV11-1 and TRBJ2-6, reads EAEVAQSPRYKITEKSQAVAFWCDPISGHATLYWYRQILGQGPELLVQFQDESVVDDSQLPKDRFSAERLKGVDSTLKIQPAELGDSAMYLCASSLGRGTNVLTFGAGSRLTVL.

The chain has TRBV7-8 and TRBJ2-6; D unclear. CDR1 and CDR2 from the germline V gene are SGHVS and FQNEAQ. The V end was cut by 3 bases, the J end by 5 bases, with 5 bases between. The CDR3 contains 13 residues. The CDR3 DNA reads TGTGCCAGCAGCTTGGGCAGGGCCAACGTCCTGACTTTC. Residues: CASSLGRANVLTF.

The chain joins TRBV7-8 to TRBJ2-7; D is unresolved. The V end was cut by 5 bases, the J end by 1 base, with 12 bases between. The CDR3 extends over 14 amino acids. Germline V CDR1 and CDR2: SGHVS, FQNEAQ. The CDR3 bases are TGTGCCAGCAGCCTCCTGACTGTATCCTACGAGCAGTACTTC. It is translated as CASSLLTVSYEQYF.

The sample holds one count of this clone. This chain joins TRBV5-1 and TRBJ2-2; 9 bases map to TRBD2. Per germline, CDR1 SGHRS and CDR2 YFSETQ. The CDR3 is 17 residues long. V lost 0 bases to trimming and J lost 3 bases; unmatched junction nucleotides: 6. CDR3 residues: CASSLDAGGHYTGELFF. For the CDR3, the DNA is TGCGCCAGCAGCTTGGATGCGGGGGGGCATTACACCGGGGAGCTGTTTTTT.

The chain joins TRBV7-8 to TRBJ2-7, with a possible D match to TRBD1 (6 bases). This CDR3 is built from 15 residues. V lost 1 base, J lost 2 bases, and 12 bases lay in between. Germline V gives CDR1 SGHVS, CDR2 FQNEAQ. CDR3 nucleotide sequence: TGTGCCAGCAGCTTAGTTGGGGGACACCCCTACGAGCAGTACTTC. Protein: CASSLVGGHPYEQYF. The full variable domain, rest sourced from reference TRBV7-8 and TRBJ2-7, is GAGVSQSPRYKVAKRGQDVALRCDPISGHVSLFWYQQALGQGPEFLTYFQNEAQLDKSGLPSDRFFAERPEGSVSTLKIQRTQQEDSAVYLCASSLVGGHPYEQYFGPGTRLTVT.

The V and J genes are TRBV18 and TRBJ1-3, with D maybe TRBD1 (5 bases). V lost 2 bases and J 0 bases, leaving 5 bases between the germline ends. The CDR3 loop spans 14 amino acids. The germline V gene has CDR1 KGHSH and CDR2 LQKENI. CDR3 sequence reads: CASSPDSSGNTIYF. CDR3 DNA: TGTGCCAGCTCACCAGACAGCTCTGGAAACACCATATATTTT. Full variable domain (rest looked up from reference TRBV18 and TRBJ1-3): NAGVMQNPRHLVRRRGQEARLRCSPMKGHSHVYWYRQLPEEGLKFMVYLQKENIIDESGMPKERFSAEFPKEGPSILRIQQVVRGDSAAYFCASSPDSSGNTIYFGEGSWLTVV.

The chain combines TRBV7-2 with TRBJ2-7, with D possibly being TRBD2 (6 bases). Deletions cut 1 base from V and 2 bases from J, with 9 bases between. CDR1 is SGHTA and CDR2 is FQGNSA in the germline V gene. The CDR3 runs to 14 residues. The CDR3, as DNA: TGTGCCAGCAGCTTAGGGACTACAACCTACGAGCAGTACTTC. Translation: CASSLGTTTYEQYF.

The chain uses TRBV4-3 and TRBJ1-2, with D possibly being TRBD1 (6 bases). The CDR3 is made up of 16 amino acids. With 4 bases removed from V and 4 bases from J, the gap between germline ends came to 19 bases. Per the germline V gene, CDR1 is LGHNA and CDR2 is YSLEER. The CDR3 spells CASSPTGGGRGYGYTF. CDR3 DNA sequence: TGCGCCAGCAGCCCTACGGGGGGGGGCCGAGGCTATGGCTACACCTTC.

The rearrangement links TRBV10-3 to TRBJ2-7; maybe TRBD1 (5 bases). Germline lookup yields CDR1 ENHRY and CDR2 SYGVKD. This CDR3 comprises 16 residues. Between the trimmed V and J ends, which lost 4 bases and 0 bases, there was a span of 16 bases. CDR3 sequence: CAISASMAGNSYEQYF. As DNA, the CDR3 is TGTGCCATCAGTGCCTCAATGGCAGGGAACTCCTACGAGCAGTACTTC.